This T cell receptor beta chain comes out of a study of long-term antiretroviral therapy in people with HIV. Findings of the study overall: Specimens of blood were obtained during about 2004 to 2017, possibly under older ART regimens. Clonal populations expanded prior to ART predominated within the repertoire at all time points.

The samples comprised about 0.95-11 million cryopreserved PBMC ahead of DNA extraction. Survey-level resolution applied to immunoSEQ assay v3.0. Repertoires were generated with immunoSEQ multiplex PCR, while TCRdb's copy carries only in-frame clones and drops some. The sample lists around 30,000 clones; about 85% were seen once. This clone was seen more than once but under ten times. Its antigen is not known. CDR3 length equals 13 residues. CDR1 is MNHNY and CDR2 is SVGAGI in the germline V gene (reference sequence). The V end lost 4 bases, the J end lost 4 bases, and 11 bases lay between the germline ends.

This sequence was found in a middle-aged man with HIV. This specimen consisted of unsorted PBMCs, obtained 3 years after starting antiretroviral therapy. The V and J genes are TRBV6-6 and TRBJ2-7, with a weak D call TRBD2 (6 bases). The CDR3 bases are TGTGCCAGCAGTTGGGAGGCCGCATACGAGCAGTACTTC. Translating gives CASSWEAAYEQYF.